The 11 T cell receptor beta chains below come from one sample, sequenced in a study of T-cell memory formation after mild COVID-19. TCRdb ran MiXCR on the 5' RACE reads and lists one entry per CDR3 protein. Of under 250,000 distinct CDR3 sequences in the sample, about 27% are singletons; the top ten hold approximately 10%. The sequenced material came from PBMCs or a T cell subset sorted from them (not recorded which). These receptors were collected from an adult woman who had mild COVID-19 (a few samples of this study predate the infection). Cell type and time point are not known.

This clonotype was seen only a few times. This chain links TRBV18 with TRBJ1-1, with no clear D. Trimming left V 4 bases short and J 1 base short, with 7 bases between. In germline, CDR1 is KGHSH, CDR2 LQKENI. The CDR3 is 13 residues long. The CDR3 loop reads CASSQDGNTEAFF. The DNA of the CDR3 is TGTGCCAGCTCACAAGACGGGAACACTGAAGCTTTCTTT.

This clonotype was observed a handful of times. The J gene is TRBJ2-5, the V gene TRBV21-1; the table's D call, TRBD1, has no DNA check behind it. TRBV21-1 represents a pseudogene. This CDR3 contains 16 residues. The CDR3 DNA follows: TGTGCCAGCAGCAGAGTTCCACCGGGACCTGCGGAGACCCAGTACTTC. Translated, it gives CASSRVPPGPAETQYF.

This clonotype was seen more than once but under ten times. The rearrangement uses TRBV19 and TRBJ2-7; 10 bases line up with TRBD2. Looked up from germline, CDR1 is LNHDA and CDR2 is SQIVND (reference sequence). With V trimmed by 4 bases and J by 1 base, 4 bases remained unmatched. CDR3 length equals 15 residues. The CDR3 loop is CASSTWTSGSYEQYF. CDR3 in DNA: TGTGCCAGTAGTACCTGGACTAGCGGTTCCTACGAGCAGTACTTC.

The CDR3 sequence: CASSHLAGGDTQYF. DNA of the CDR3: TGCGCCAGCAGCCACTTGGCAGGGGGTGATACGCAGTATTTT. The chain is built from TRBV4-1 and TRBJ2-3; 7 bases match TRBD1. Germline values: CDR1 MGHRA, CDR2 YSYEKL. The CDR3 contains 14 residues. V was pared by 3 bases and J by 6 bases, with 6 bases of the junction left unmatched.

This clonotype occurred a few times. This rearrangement joins TRBV24-1 to TRBJ2-7; D is perhaps TRBD1 (6 bases). Germline CDR1 is KGHDR and CDR2 is SFDVKD. This CDR3 is built from 14 residues. Trimming took off 4 bases at V and 3 bases at J, with 12 bases between the two ends. The CDR3 reads CATSEQGNGYEQYF. For the CDR3, the DNA is TGTGCCACCAGTGAACAGGGTAACGGCTACGAGCAGTACTTC.

J is TRBJ2-3 and V is TRBV7-2; D is perhaps TRBD2 (6 bases). This CDR3 spans 13 amino acids. Deletions cut 3 bases from V and 6 bases from J, with 10 bases between. Germline lookup yields CDR1 SGHTA and CDR2 FQGNSA. Here the CDR3 DNA reads TGTGCCAGCAGCTTCCGGGAGAAGGATACGCAGTATTTT. As protein: CASSFREKDTQYF.

There are many counts of this clonotype. The J gene is TRBJ2-6, the V gene TRBV10-3; TRBD1 might be the D (5 bases). The germline CDR1 and CDR2 sequences are ENHRY and SYGVKD. The V gene lost 10 bases and the J gene lost 0 bases, with 13 bases spanning the gap. The CDR3 is made up of 15 amino acids. CDR3 sequence (DNA): TGTGCCACCGCACCCCAGGGCTCTGGGGCCAACGTCCTGACTTTC. Translation gives CATAPQGSGANVLTF.

In its sample, this clonotype was seen a few times. J is TRBJ2-2 and V is TRBV5-4, with D possibly TRBD2 on 5 matching bases. In germline, CDR1 is SGHNT, CDR2 YYREEE (reference sequence). The CDR3 contains 16 residues. Between the trimmed V and J ends, which lost 4 bases and 0 bases, there was a span of 13 bases. DNA of the CDR3: TGTGCCAGCAGCCAGGAGGTCGGCGCGAACACCGGGGAGCTGTTTTTT. This sequence encodes CASSQEVGANTGELFF.

This clonotype was found a few times. The V call is TRBV24-1, the J call TRBJ1-2; TRBD1 matches at 9 bases. The CDR3 is made up of 14 amino acids. Germline V CDR1 and CDR2: KGHDR, SFDVKD. Germline trimming cut 4 bases from V and 7 bases from J; bases unmatched to any gene: 6. CDR3 amino acids: CATSDDRGAIGYTF. The CDR3 bases are TGTGCCACCAGTGACGACAGGGGGGCTATTGGCTACACCTTC.

The chain employs TRBV5-1 and TRBJ1-1; tentatively, D is TRBD1 (5 bases). CDR3 size: 17 residues. V was clipped by 3 bases and J by 1 base, with 19 bases between them. Germline-derived CDR1 and CDR2 are SGHRS and YFSETQ. The CDR3 bases are TGCGCCAGCAGCTCCTATCTGGCAGGGAGGGGGAACACTGAAGCTTTCTTT. Its translation is CASSSYLAGRGNTEAFF.

This rearrangement joins TRBV5-5 to TRBJ1-5, with D uncertain. This CDR3 has 16 amino acids. V lost 1 base, J lost 0 bases, and 11 bases lay in between. Germline V gene lookup returns CDR1 SGHKS and CDR2 YYEKEE (reference sequence). CDR3 in DNA: TGTGCCAGCAGCTTGTCACCGGGAGATAGCAATCAGCCCCAGCATTTT. Amino acid sequence: CASSLSPGDSNQPQHF.